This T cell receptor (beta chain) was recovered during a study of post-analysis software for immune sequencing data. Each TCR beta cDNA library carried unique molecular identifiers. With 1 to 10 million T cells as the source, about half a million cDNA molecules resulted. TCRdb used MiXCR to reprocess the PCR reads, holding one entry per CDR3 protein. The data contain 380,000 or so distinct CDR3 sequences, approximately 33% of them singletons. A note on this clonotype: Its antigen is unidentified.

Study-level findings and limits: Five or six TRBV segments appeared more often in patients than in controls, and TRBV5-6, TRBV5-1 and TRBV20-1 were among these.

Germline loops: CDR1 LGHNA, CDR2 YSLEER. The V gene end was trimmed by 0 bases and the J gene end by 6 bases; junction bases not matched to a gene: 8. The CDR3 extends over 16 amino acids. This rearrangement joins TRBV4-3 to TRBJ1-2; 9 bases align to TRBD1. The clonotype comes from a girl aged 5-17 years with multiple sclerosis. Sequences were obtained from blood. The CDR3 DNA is TGCGCCAGCAGCCAAGATCGGGGACAGGGACCCGATGGCTACACCTTC. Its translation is CASSQDRGQGPDGYTF.